The T cell receptor beta chain under discussion was sequenced for a study of blood T cells in healthy people across ages. Primed by a sample-barcoded 5' primer and a J-beta primer mix, a second PCR proceeded for about 7 to 12 cycles. A single record per CDR3 protein comes from TCRdb applying MiXCR to the 5' RACE reads. The data contain more than 800,000 distinct CDR3 sequences, around 26% of them singletons. CDR1 and CDR2 from the germline V gene are MNHEY and SVGEGT. CDR3 length equals 18 residues. V was trimmed by 2 bases and J by 4 bases, leaving 23 bases between them. V and J are TRBV6-2 or TRBV6-3 and TRBJ1-2, with D perhaps TRBD1 (5 bases). The clonotype originates from a woman of 80 years or more in good health. Material for sequencing was blood. CDR3 region: CASSYQRLELNGGYGYTF. CDR3 sequence (DNA): TGTGCCAGCAGTTACCAACGCCTCGAACTCAACGGGGGCTATGGCTACACCTTC.